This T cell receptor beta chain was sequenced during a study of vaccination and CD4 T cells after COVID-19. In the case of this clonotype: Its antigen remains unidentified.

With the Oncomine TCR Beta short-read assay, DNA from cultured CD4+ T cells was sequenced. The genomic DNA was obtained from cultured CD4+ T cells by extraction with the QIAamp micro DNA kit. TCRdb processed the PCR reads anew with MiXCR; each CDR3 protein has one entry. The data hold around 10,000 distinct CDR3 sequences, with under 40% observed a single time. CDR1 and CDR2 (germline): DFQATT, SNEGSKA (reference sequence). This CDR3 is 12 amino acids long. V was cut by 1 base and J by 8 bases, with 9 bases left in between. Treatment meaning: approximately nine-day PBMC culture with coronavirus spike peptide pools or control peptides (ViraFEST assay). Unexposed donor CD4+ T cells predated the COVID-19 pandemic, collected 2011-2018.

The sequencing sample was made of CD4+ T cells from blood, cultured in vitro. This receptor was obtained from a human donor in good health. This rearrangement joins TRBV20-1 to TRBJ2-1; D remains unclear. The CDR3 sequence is CSARVFGDEQFF. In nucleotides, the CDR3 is TGCAGTGCTAGAGTATTTGGCGATGAGCAGTTCTTC.